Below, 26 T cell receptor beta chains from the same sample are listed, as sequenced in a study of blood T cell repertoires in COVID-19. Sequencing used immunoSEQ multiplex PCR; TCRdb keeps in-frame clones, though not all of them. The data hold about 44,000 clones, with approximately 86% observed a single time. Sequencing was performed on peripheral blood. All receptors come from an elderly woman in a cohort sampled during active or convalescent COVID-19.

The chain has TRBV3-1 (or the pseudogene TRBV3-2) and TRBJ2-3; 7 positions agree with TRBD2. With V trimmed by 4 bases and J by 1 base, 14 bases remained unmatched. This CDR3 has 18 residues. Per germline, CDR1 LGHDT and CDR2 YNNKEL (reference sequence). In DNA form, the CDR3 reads TGTGCCAGCAGCCCTTCCCCACTTAGCGGGCCACGCACAGATACGCAGTATTTT. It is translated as CASSPSPLSGPRTDTQYF.

Written as DNA, the CDR3 is TGTGCCAGCAGCTTTGCGGGACCCGGGGAGCTGTTTTTT. It specifies CASSFAGPGELFF. The chain combines TRBV7-8 with TRBJ2-2; the D gene is possibly TRBD2 (6 bases). Trimming stripped 3 bases from V and 6 bases from J, with 8 bases between. The CDR3 runs to 13 residues. Germline V gene lookup returns CDR1 SGHVS and CDR2 FQNEAQ.

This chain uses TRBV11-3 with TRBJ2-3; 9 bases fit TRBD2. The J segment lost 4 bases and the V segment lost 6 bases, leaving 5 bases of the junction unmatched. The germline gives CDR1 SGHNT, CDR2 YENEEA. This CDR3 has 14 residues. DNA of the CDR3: TGTGCCAGCAGACAGCGGGAGGTATCAGATACGCAGTATTTT. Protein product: CASRQREVSDTQYF.

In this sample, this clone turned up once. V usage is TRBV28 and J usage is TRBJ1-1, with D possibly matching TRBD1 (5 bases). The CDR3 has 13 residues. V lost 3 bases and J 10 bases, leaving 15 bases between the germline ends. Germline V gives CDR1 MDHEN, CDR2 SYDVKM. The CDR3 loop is CASSFGASDIAFF. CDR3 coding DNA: TGTGCCAGCAGTTTTGGTGCCTCGGACATAGCTTTCTTT.

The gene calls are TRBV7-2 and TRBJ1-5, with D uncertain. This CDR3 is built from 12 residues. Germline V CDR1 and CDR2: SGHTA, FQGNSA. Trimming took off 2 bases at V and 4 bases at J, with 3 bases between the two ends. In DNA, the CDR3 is TGTGCCAGCAGCTTACTAAATCAGCCCCAGCATTTT. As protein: CASSLLNQPQHF.

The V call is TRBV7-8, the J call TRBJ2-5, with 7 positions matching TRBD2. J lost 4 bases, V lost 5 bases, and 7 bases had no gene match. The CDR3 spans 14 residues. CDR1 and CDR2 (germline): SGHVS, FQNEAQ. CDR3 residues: CASSPQTSRETQYF. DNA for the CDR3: TGTGCCAGCAGCCCCCAGACTAGCCGAGAGACCCAGTACTTC.

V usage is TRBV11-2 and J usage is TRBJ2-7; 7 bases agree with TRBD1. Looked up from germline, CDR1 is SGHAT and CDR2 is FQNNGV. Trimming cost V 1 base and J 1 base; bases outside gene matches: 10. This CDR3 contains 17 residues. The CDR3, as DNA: TGTGCCAGCAGCTTAGTTTCCCCACAGGGGTTTTCCTACGAGCAGTACTTC. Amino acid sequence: CASSLVSPQGFSYEQYF.

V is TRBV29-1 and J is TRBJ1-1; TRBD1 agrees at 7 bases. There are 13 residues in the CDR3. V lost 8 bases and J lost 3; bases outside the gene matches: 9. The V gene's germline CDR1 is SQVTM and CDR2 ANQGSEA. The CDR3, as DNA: TGCAGCATTAGGGGGCATTCGGACACTGAAGCTTTCTTT. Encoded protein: CSIRGHSDTEAFF.

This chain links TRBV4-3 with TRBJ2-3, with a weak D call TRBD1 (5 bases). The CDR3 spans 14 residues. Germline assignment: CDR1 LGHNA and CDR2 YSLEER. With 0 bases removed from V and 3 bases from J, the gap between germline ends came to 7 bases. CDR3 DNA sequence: TGCGCCAGCAGCCAAGACAGGGCAACAGATACGCAGTATTTT. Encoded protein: CASSQDRATDTQYF.

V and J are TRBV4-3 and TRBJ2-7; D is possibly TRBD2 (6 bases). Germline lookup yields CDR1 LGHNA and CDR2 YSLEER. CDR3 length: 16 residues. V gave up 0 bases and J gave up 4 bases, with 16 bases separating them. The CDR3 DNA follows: TGCGCCAGCAGCCAAGAGCGACTCGGGAGAGCGTACGAGCAGTACTTC. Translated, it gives CASSQERLGRAYEQYF.

The CDR3 spells CASSLVGTGENIQYF. For the CDR3, the DNA is TGCGCCAGCAGCTTGGTAGGGACAGGGGAGAACATTCAGTACTTC. The chain recombines TRBV5-1 with TRBJ2-4; TRBD1 matches 10 bases. Trimming took 0 bases from V and 7 from J; bases not matched to a gene: 4. This CDR3 region has 15 residues. CDR1 SGHRS and CDR2 YFSETQ come from the germline V gene.

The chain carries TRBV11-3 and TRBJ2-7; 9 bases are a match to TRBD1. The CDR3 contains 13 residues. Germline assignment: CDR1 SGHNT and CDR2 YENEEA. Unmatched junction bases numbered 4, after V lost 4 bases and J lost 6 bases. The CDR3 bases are TGTGCCAGCAGCTGGGACAGGGCGGGCGAGCAGTACTTC. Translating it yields CASSWDRAGEQYF.

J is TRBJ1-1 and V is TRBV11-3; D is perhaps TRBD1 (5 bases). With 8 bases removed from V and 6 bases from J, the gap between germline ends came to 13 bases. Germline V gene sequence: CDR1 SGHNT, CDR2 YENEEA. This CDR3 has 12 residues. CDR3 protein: CASGRGGSEAFF. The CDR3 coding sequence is TGTGCCAGCGGAAGGGGTGGATCTGAAGCTTTCTTT.

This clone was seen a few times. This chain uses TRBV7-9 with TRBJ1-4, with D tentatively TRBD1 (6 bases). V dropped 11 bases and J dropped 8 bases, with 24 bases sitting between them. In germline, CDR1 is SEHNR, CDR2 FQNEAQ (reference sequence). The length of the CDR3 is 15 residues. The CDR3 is CAVQEAGAFGEKLFF. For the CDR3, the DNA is TGTGCCGTCCAGGAGGCGGGGGCCTTTGGGGAAAAACTGTTTTTT.

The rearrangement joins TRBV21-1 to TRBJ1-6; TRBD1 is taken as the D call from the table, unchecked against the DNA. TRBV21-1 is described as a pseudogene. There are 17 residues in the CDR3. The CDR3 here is CASNLTGDSSYNSPLHF. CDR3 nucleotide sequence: TGTGCCAGCAACCTAACCGGGGACAGCTCCTATAATTCACCCCTCCACTTT.

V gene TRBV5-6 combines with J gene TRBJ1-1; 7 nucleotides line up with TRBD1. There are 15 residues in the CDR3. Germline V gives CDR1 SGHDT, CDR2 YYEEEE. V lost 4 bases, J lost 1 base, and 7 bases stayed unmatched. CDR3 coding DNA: TGTGCCAGCAGCACCCTAGACAGGGAGAACACTGAAGCTTTCTTT. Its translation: CASSTLDRENTEAFF.

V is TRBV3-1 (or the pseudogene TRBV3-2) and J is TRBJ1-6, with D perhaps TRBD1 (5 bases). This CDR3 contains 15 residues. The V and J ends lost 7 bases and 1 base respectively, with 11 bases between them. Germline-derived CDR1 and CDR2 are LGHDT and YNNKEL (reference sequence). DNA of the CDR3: TGTGCCAGCACCGGCGGGGGGTCCTATAATTCACCCCTCCACTTT. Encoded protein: CASTGGGSYNSPLHF.

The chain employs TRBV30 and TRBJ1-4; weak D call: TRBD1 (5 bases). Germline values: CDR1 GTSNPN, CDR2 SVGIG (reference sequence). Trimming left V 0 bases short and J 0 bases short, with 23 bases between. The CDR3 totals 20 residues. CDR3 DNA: TGTGCCTGGAGTGTACCCCGAGGAGGGAAAAAAGGGGCAACTAATGAAAAACTGTTTTTT. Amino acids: CAWSVPRGGKKGATNEKLFF.

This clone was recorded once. The CDR3 is CAAGAGGKYNEQFF. In DNA, the CDR3 is TGTGCCGCCGGAGCGGGGGGAAAGTACAATGAGCAGTTCTTC. The rearrangement uses TRBV27 and TRBJ2-1; 9 bases align to TRBD2. CDR3 length: 14 amino acids. Germline loops: CDR1 MNHEY, CDR2 SMNVEV (reference sequence). V dropped 11 bases and J dropped 4; count of bases not matched to a gene: 9.

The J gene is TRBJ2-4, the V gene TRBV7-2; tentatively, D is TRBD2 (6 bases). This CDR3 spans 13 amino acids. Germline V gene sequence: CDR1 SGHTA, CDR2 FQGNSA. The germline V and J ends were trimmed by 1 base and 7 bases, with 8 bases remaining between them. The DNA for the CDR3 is TGTGCCAGCAGCTTAGACGGAGGGAACATTCAGTACTTC. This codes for CASSLDGGNIQYF.

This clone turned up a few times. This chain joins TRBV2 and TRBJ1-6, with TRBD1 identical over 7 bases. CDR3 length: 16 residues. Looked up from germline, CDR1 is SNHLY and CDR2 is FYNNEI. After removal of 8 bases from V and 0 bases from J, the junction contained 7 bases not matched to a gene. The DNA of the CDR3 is TGTGCCAGCTCCCCGTCAGGGGGCTCCTATAATTCACCCCTCCACTTT. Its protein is CASSPSGGSYNSPLHF.

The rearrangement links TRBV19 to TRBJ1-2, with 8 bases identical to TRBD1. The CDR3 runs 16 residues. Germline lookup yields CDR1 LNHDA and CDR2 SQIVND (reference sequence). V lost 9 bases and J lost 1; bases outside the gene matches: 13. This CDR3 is CASRLTGVHYNYGYTF. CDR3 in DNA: TGTGCCAGCAGATTGACAGGGGTTCATTATAACTATGGCTACACCTTC.

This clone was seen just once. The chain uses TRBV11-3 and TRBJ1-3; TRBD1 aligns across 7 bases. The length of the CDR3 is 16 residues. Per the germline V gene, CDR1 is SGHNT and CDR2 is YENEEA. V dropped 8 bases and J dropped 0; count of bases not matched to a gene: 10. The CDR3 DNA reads TGTGCCAGCTCAAAGGACAGGTCCTTCTCTGGAAACACCATATATTTT. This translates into CASSKDRSFSGNTIYF.

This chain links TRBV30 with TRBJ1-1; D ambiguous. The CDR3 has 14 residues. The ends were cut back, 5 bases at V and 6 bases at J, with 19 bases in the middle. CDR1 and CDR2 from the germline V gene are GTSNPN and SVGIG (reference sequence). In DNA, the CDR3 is TGTGCCTGGGTACCAATTAGAGGGTTGGCTGAAGCTTTCTTT. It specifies CAWVPIRGLAEAFF.

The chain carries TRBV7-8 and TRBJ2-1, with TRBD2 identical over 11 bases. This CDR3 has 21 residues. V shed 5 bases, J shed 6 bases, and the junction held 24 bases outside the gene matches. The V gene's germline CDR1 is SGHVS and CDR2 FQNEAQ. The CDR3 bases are TGTGCCAGCAGCACTCTACAGGGTGTCCCGACTAGCGGGATGGGGTCCAATGAGCAGTTCTTC. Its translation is CASSTLQGVPTSGMGSNEQFF.

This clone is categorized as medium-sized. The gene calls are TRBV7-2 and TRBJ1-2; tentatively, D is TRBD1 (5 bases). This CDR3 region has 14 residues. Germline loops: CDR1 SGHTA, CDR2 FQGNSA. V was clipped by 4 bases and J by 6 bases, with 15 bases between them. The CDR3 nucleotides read TGTGCCAGCAGCTACGGAGGGGATTTCGATGGCTACACCTTC. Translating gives CASSYGGDFDGYTF.